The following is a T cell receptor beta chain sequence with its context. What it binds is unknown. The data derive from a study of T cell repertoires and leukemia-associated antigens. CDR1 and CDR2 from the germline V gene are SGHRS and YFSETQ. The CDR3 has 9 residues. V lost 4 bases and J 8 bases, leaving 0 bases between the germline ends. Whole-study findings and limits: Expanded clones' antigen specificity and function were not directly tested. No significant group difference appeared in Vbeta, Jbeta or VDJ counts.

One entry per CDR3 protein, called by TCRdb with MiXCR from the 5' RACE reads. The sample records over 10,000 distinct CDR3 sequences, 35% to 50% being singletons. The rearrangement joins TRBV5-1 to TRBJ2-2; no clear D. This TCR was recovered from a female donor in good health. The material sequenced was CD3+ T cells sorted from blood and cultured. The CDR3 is CASSGELFF. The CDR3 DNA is TGCGCCAGCAGCGGGGAGCTGTTTTTT.